Detailed here is one T cell receptor (beta chain). Its antigen is still unknown. The repertoire was sequenced with immunoSEQ multiplex PCR; TCRdb's copy has only in-frame clones and lacks some. The table has about 51,000 clones, around 81% seen once. The sample is drawn from a study of T cells in localized non-small cell lung cancer. Study outcomes and limitations: Higher blood T cell density went with longer overall survival.

The germline V gene encodes CDR1 MRHNA and CDR2 SNTAGT. This CDR3 has 16 amino acids. With 2 bases removed from V and 2 bases from J, the gap between germline ends came to 12 bases. V is TRBV6-4 and J is TRBJ2-2, with D perhaps TRBD1 (6 bases). The TCR comes from a man aged 35 to 70 with stage III lung adenocarcinoma. The material sequenced was peripheral blood mononuclear cells, taken before any cancer treatment. The CDR3 DNA follows: TGTGCCAGCAGTGACGACACAGGGCAAAACACCGGGGAGCTGTTTTTT. Protein product: CASSDDTGQNTGELFF.